What follows are 31 T cell receptor beta chains derived from one specimen sequenced in a study of identical twins. MiXCR, applied by TCRdb to the 5' RACE reads, yields one record per CDR3 protein. The repertoire has 510,000 or so distinct CDR3 sequences, roughly 15% of them found once; the top ten carry around 0.48%. Separately, the same data were catalogued under a study of yellow fever vaccine responses in identical twins.

The source material was CD4+ T cells sorted from blood. These receptors came from a woman aged 18-29 years in good health.

The genes are TRBV12-3 or TRBV12-4 and TRBJ2-2, with a tentative D call TRBD2 (6 bases). Trimming took off 3 bases at V and 8 bases at J, with 7 bases between the two ends. The CDR3 sequence is 12 residues long. In nucleotides, the CDR3 is TGTGCCAGCAGTTTGGGGAGGGGGGAGCTGTTTTTT. Amino acid sequence: CASSLGRGELFF.

The chain joins TRBV9 to TRBJ1-6; D might be TRBD1 (6 bases). Trimming shortened V by 1 base and J by 2 bases, and 10 bases separated the two germline ends. This CDR3 is 16 amino acids long. In germline, CDR1 is SGDLS, CDR2 YYNGEE. The CDR3 is CASSVYRDPYNSPLHF. The CDR3 nucleotides read TGTGCCAGCAGCGTATACAGGGATCCCTATAATTCACCCCTCCACTTT.

This clonotype came up a few times. The gene calls are TRBV5-1 and TRBJ2-1; tentative D call: TRBD1 (6 bases). The V and J ends lost 0 bases and 2 bases respectively, with 15 bases between them. CDR3 length equals 17 residues. From germline, CDR1 is SGHRS and CDR2 YFSETQ. The CDR3 reads CASSLASGRGTYNEQFF. CDR3 DNA sequence: TGCGCCAGCAGCTTGGCCAGCGGCAGGGGAACCTACAATGAGCAGTTCTTC. Full variable domain (missing parts from reference TRBV5-1 and TRBJ2-1): KAGVTQTPRYLIKTRGQQVTLSCSPISGHRSVSWYQQTPGQGLQFLFEYFSETQRNKGNFPGRFSGRQFSNSRSEMNVSTLELGDSALYLCASSLASGRGTYNEQFFGPGTRLTVL.

This clonotype turned up a few times. The gene calls are TRBV28 and TRBJ2-3; tentatively, D is TRBD1 or TRBD2 (5 bases each). V lost 7 bases and J lost 0, with 14 bases in between. CDR3 length: 15 residues. CDR1 is MDHEN and CDR2 is SYDVKM in the germline V gene. The CDR3 nucleotides read TGTGCCAGCAAAACTAGGGCAGGGAGCACAGATACGCAGTATTTT. It codes for CASKTRAGSTDTQYF. Drawing the rest from reference TRBV28 and TRBJ2-3, the complete variable domain is DVKVTQSSRYLVKRTGEKVFLECVQDMDHENMFWYRQDPGLGLRLIYFSYDVKMKEKGDIPEGYSVSREKKERFSLILESASTNQTSMYLCASKTRAGSTDTQYFGPGTRLTVL.

This clonotype was found many times. The rearrangement uses TRBV20-1 and TRBJ2-7; D assignment may be TRBD1 or TRBD2 (6 bases each). This CDR3 spans 13 amino acids. Germline loops: CDR1 DFQATT, CDR2 SNEGSKA (reference sequence). V was pared by 1 base and J by 11 bases, with 18 bases between. The CDR3 is CSARAGDSYQEYF. In DNA, the CDR3 is TGCAGTGCTAGAGCAGGGGACTCCTACCAGGAGTACTTC.

This clonotype has more than one count but fewer than ten. V usage is TRBV10-3 and J usage is TRBJ2-7; 11 bases align to TRBD2. CDR1 and CDR2 from the germline V gene are ENHRY and SYGVKD. The V and J ends lost 3 bases and 2 bases, in that order; junction bases with no gene match: 3. This CDR3 is 15 amino acids long. The CDR3 is CAISDTLAGAYEQYF. CDR3 in DNA: TGTGCCATCAGTGACACACTAGCGGGGGCCTACGAGCAGTACTTC.

This rearrangement joins TRBV7-9 to TRBJ2-4; D is tentatively TRBD1 or TRBD2 (6 bases each). Trimming shortened V by 8 bases and J by 7 bases, and 27 bases separated the two germline ends. This CDR3 has 17 amino acids. Germline CDR1 SEHNR, CDR2 FQNEAQ (reference sequence). CDR3 residues: CASSRGDGGRTMNIQYF. CDR3 nucleotide sequence: TGTGCCAGCTCCCGGGGTGACGGGGGCCGAACGATGAACATTCAGTACTTC.

The chain uses TRBV5-1 and TRBJ2-2; 7 bases are a match to TRBD1. CDR1 SGHRS and CDR2 YFSETQ come from the germline V gene. J was trimmed by 0 bases and V by 4 bases; bases with no gene match: 6. The length of the CDR3 is 16 residues. The CDR3 region has the DNA TGCGCCAGCAGCCCTCCGGGACAGTCGAACACCGGGGAGCTGTTTTTT. Translating gives CASSPPGQSNTGELFF.

This clonotype appeared a few times. The chain recombines TRBV10-3 with TRBJ2-7; D is perhaps TRBD1 (5 bases). The germline gives CDR1 ENHRY, CDR2 SYGVKD. Deletions cut 0 bases from V and 4 bases from J, with 10 bases between. This CDR3 has 14 amino acids. The CDR3 is CAISESTARYEQYF. The CDR3 DNA sequence: TGTGCCATCAGTGAGTCGACAGCCAGATACGAGCAGTACTTC.

The chain carries TRBV6-1 and TRBJ2-7, with TRBD1 matching over 10 bases. Germline CDR1 MNHNS, CDR2 SASEGT. The V segment lost 5 bases and the J segment 2 bases; nucleotides outside the gene matches: 18. This CDR3 has 19 residues. The CDR3: CASSKRQGAFWREAYEQYF. CDR3 bases: TGTGCCAGCAGTAAAAGACAGGGGGCTTTTTGGCGGGAAGCCTACGAGCAGTACTTC.

The table lists this clonotype with a few counts. The CDR3 nucleotides are TGTGCCAGCAGCAACCGGGACTTCGGTAACACCGGGGAGCTGTTTTTT. Encoded protein: CASSNRDFGNTGELFF. The chain employs TRBV7-8 and TRBJ2-2; a weak D match, TRBD2 (6 bases). The CDR3 runs 16 residues. CDR1 SGHVS and CDR2 FQNEAQ come from the germline V gene. The V gene lost 5 bases and the J gene lost 2 bases, with 15 bases spanning the gap.

This clonotype was counted between two and nine times. The gene calls are TRBV18 and TRBJ2-7; D not resolved. The CDR3 loop spans 13 amino acids. V lost 0 bases, J lost 4 bases, and 7 bases lay in between. Germline lookup yields CDR1 KGHSH and CDR2 LQKENI. CDR3 sequence (DNA): TGTGCCAGCTCACCACCGGCATATTACGAGCAGTACTTC. Residues: CASSPPAYYEQYF. Looking up the rest from reference TRBV18 and TRBJ2-7 gives the full variable domain: NAGVMQNPRHLVRRRGQEARLRCSPMKGHSHVYWYRQLPEEGLKFMVYLQKENIIDESGMPKERFSAEFPKEGPSILRIQQVVRGDSAAYFCASSPPAYYEQYFGPGTRLTVT.

The CDR3 loop is CASSLAGTGPRETQYF. The CDR3 DNA sequence: TGTGCCAGCAGCTTAGCCGGGACAGGCCCGCGAGAGACCCAGTACTTC. This chain uses TRBV7-6 with TRBJ2-5; 8 nucleotides align to TRBD1. The length of the CDR3 is 16 residues. The ends lost 0 bases at V and 4 bases at J; junction bases unmatched: 7. The V gene's germline CDR1 is SGHVS and CDR2 FNYEAQ.

J is TRBJ2-3 and V is TRBV20-1; 10 positions match TRBD2. Germline V lookup: CDR1 DFQATT, CDR2 SNEGSKA (reference sequence). This CDR3 is built from 16 residues. The J segment lost 5 bases and the V segment lost 1 base, leaving 9 bases of the junction unmatched. CDR3 region: CSARGLAGAGGDTQYF. The DNA of the CDR3 is TGCAGTGCTAGAGGGCTAGCGGGGGCCGGGGGAGATACGCAGTATTTT.

The table lists this clonotype with a few counts. The V and J genes are TRBV7-8 and TRBJ2-2, with 9 nucleotides matching TRBD1. Germline loops: CDR1 SGHVS, CDR2 FQNEAQ. This CDR3 is 13 amino acids long. V lost 8 bases and J lost 7; bases outside the gene matches: 5. The CDR3 nucleotides read TGTGCCAGCCTAACAGGGGGCGTCGGGGAGCTGTTTTTT. Residues: CASLTGGVGELFF.

This clonotype was counted ten times or more. CDR3 sequence (DNA): TGTGCCAGCAGGGGGACAGGGAAGCAAAACATTCAGTACTTC. Residues: CASRGTGKQNIQYF. The chain employs TRBV12-3 or TRBV12-4 and TRBJ2-4, with TRBD1 identical over 9 bases. This CDR3 spans 14 amino acids. V lost 6 bases, J lost 5 bases, and 5 bases stayed unmatched.

The chain uses TRBV5-1 and TRBJ1-6; 12 nucleotides line up with TRBD1. Germline V gives CDR1 SGHRS, CDR2 YFSETQ. V dropped 5 bases and J dropped 8; count of bases not matched to a gene: 11. The CDR3 spans 17 residues. CDR3 residues: CASSFSGTGGADSPLHF. DNA of the CDR3: TGCGCCAGCAGTTTCTCCGGGACAGGGGGCGCAGATTCACCCCTCCACTTT.

V and J are TRBV6-5 and TRBJ2-5; 11 bases match TRBD2. Germline V gene lookup returns CDR1 MNHEY and CDR2 SVGAGI. CDR3 size: 16 residues. The V gene end was trimmed by 2 bases and the J gene end by 5 bases; junction bases not matched to a gene: 7. The CDR3 DNA reads TGTGCCAGCAGTTACCCCTTAGCGGGGGGGCGGGAGACCCAGTACTTC. It yields the protein CASSYPLAGGRETQYF.

This clonotype was seen only a few times. This chain links TRBV12-3 or TRBV12-4 with TRBJ2-1; D is uncertain. CDR3 length: 13 amino acids. Trimming shortened V by 1 base and J by 7 bases, and 8 bases separated the two germline ends. For the CDR3, the DNA is TGTGCCAGCAGTTTAGGGGAAACTAATGAGCAGTTCTTC. This codes for CASSLGETNEQFF.

The chain combines TRBV4-1 with TRBJ1-3; D perhaps matches TRBD1 (5 bases). The V gene lost 0 bases and the J gene lost 0 bases, with 6 bases spanning the gap. The CDR3 has 15 residues. Germline CDR1 and CDR2: MGHRA and YSYEKL. The CDR3 is CASSQDRVSGNTIYF. Here the CDR3 DNA reads TGCGCCAGCAGCCAAGACAGGGTCTCTGGAAACACCATATATTTT.

Written as DNA, the CDR3 is TGCAGTGCTAGAGATCCTCGGACAGGGGATGAGCAGTTCTTC. Amino acid sequence: CSARDPRTGDEQFF. The chain combines TRBV20-1 with TRBJ2-1, with 9 bases fitting TRBD1. Germline CDR1 and CDR2: DFQATT and SNEGSKA (reference sequence). The CDR3 has 14 amino acids. The V gene end was trimmed by 0 bases and the J gene end by 8 bases; junction bases not matched to a gene: 5.

The chain has TRBV20-1 and TRBJ1-1; tentative D call: TRBD1 (6 bases). Germline V gives CDR1 DFQATT, CDR2 SNEGSKA (reference sequence). There are 14 residues in the CDR3. Trimming took off 6 bases at V and 4 bases at J, with 18 bases between the two ends. The CDR3 DNA sequence: TGCAGTGCCAGTGGGGAGGGGGTGGGCACTGAAGCTTTCTTT. This gives the protein CSASGEGVGTEAFF.

This clonotype was picked up a small number of times. J is TRBJ2-7 and V is TRBV4-1, with 10 positions matching TRBD2. V dropped 4 bases and J dropped 2; count of bases not matched to a gene: 8. In germline, CDR1 is MGHRA, CDR2 YSYEKL. The CDR3 contains 16 residues. CDR3 nucleotide sequence: TGCGCCAGCAGCCGCCTGACTAGCGGGTTAACCTACGAGCAGTACTTC. Amino acids: CASSRLTSGLTYEQYF.

The V gene is TRBV6-5, the J gene TRBJ2-5; D is perhaps TRBD2 (5 bases). The CDR3 spans 16 residues. Deletions cut 2 bases from V and 7 bases from J, with 20 bases between. Germline values: CDR1 MNHEY, CDR2 SVGAGI. CDR3: CASSYVAPGGGGTQYF. CDR3 coding DNA: TGTGCCAGCAGTTACGTAGCCCCTGGAGGAGGCGGGACCCAGTACTTC.

This clonotype was recorded at least ten times. The rearrangement links TRBV3-1 to TRBJ1-3, with a tentative D call TRBD1 (5 bases). This CDR3 comprises 18 residues. Between the trimmed V and J ends, which lost 4 bases and 0 bases, there was a span of 19 bases. Germline CDR1 is LGHDT and CDR2 is YNNKEL (reference sequence). CDR3 nucleotide sequence: TGTGCCAGCAGCCCCACTGGGGGGACGTACTACTCTGGAAACACCATATATTTT. Protein: CASSPTGGTYYSGNTIYF. Full variable domain (rest looked up from reference TRBV3-1 and TRBJ1-3): DTAVSQTPKYLVTQMGNDKSIKCEQNLGHDTMYWYKQDSKKFLKIMFSYNNKELIINETVPNRFSPKSPDKAHLNLHINSLELGDSAVYFCASSPTGGTYYSGNTIYFGEGSWLTVV.

The chain recombines TRBV5-1 with TRBJ2-3, with 8 bases aligning to TRBD1. Germline V CDR1 and CDR2: SGHRS, YFSETQ. With 4 bases clipped from V and 1 base from J, the junction kept 14 bases outside the gene matches. This CDR3 has 18 residues. The CDR3 DNA reads TGCGCCAGCAGCAGCAATACCTGGCCGGGACAGGGCACAGATACGCAGTATTTT. Amino acid sequence: CASSSNTWPGQGTDTQYF.

The chain joins TRBV12-3 or TRBV12-4 to TRBJ2-7; 11 nucleotides match TRBD1. The CDR3 sequence is 12 residues long. The V segment lost 7 bases and the J segment 7 bases; nucleotides outside the gene matches: 3. The CDR3 bases are TGTGCCAGCATGGACAGGGGGCGAGAGCAGTACTTC. It yields the protein CASMDRGREQYF.

This rearrangement joins TRBV12-3 or TRBV12-4 to TRBJ2-3, with TRBD2 matching 16 bases. The trim removed 3 bases at V and 6 bases at J, leaving 3 bases unmatched. This CDR3 region has 16 residues. In DNA form, the CDR3 reads TGTGCCAGCAGTTTCGGGACTAGCGGGAGGGCCGATACGCAGTATTTT. Translation gives CASSFGTSGRADTQYF.

The J gene is TRBJ2-2, the V gene TRBV10-1, with TRBD2 as a possible D gene (6 bases). V lost 2 bases to trimming and J lost 5 bases, with 6 bases between them. The germline gives CDR1 WNHNN, CDR2 SYGVQD (reference sequence). There are 13 residues in the CDR3. CDR3 region: CASSEGLTGELFF. DNA for the CDR3: TGCGCCAGCAGTGAGGGACTAACCGGGGAGCTGTTTTTT.

The chain couples TRBV20-1 to TRBJ2-7; D unclear. V was shortened by 4 bases and J by 6 bases, with 10 bases between the two germline ends. This CDR3 is built from 11 residues. Germline CDR1 is DFQATT and CDR2 is SNEGSKA (reference sequence). The chain's CDR3 is CSAKSPLEQYV. The CDR3, as DNA: TGCAGTGCTAAAAGTCCACTCGAGCAGTACGTC.

The rearrangement links TRBV24-1 to TRBJ1-2; TRBD1 is a possible D gene (6 bases). This CDR3 contains 14 residues. The germline V and J ends were trimmed by 2 bases and 11 bases, with 17 bases remaining between them. Germline V gene lookup returns CDR1 KGHDR and CDR2 SFDVKD. The CDR3 bases are TGTGCCACCAGTGATTCAGCCGGGACATCTGATTACACCTTC. Protein: CATSDSAGTSDYTF.